A single sample is the source of the 3 T cell receptor beta chains below, sequenced in a study of blood T cell repertoires in COVID-19. Sequencing used immunoSEQ multiplex PCR; TCRdb keeps in-frame clones, though not all of them. Among around 400,000 clones listed, approximately 87% were seen once. Sequenced: peripheral blood. The receptors were sampled from an older woman with COVID-19, enrolled during active disease.

The chain combines TRBV6-5 with TRBJ1-1, with TRBD1 as a possible D gene (5 bases). Trimming took off 7 bases at V and 3 bases at J, with 15 bases between the two ends. CDR3 length: 14 amino acids. CDR1 and CDR2 from the germline V gene are MNHEY and SVGAGI. In nucleotides, the CDR3 is TGTGCCAGCACCCAGCCGGGGGGATACACTGAAGCTTTCTTT. Encoded protein: CASTQPGGYTEAFF.

This clone was seen just once. The chain is built from TRBV12-5 and TRBJ1-5; D possibly corresponds to TRBD1 (5 bases). Germline loops: CDR1 LGHNT, CDR2 FRNRAP. V was clipped by 2 bases and J by 3 bases, with 11 bases between them. The CDR3 loop spans 15 amino acids. The CDR3 sequence: CASGLWGGNNQPQHF. In DNA, the CDR3 is TGTGCTAGTGGTTTGTGGGGCGGTAACAATCAGCCCCAGCATTTT.

The chain has TRBV7-2 and TRBJ1-5; 7 positions match TRBD1. This CDR3 has 15 amino acids. Trimming cost V 3 bases and J 3 bases; bases outside gene matches: 5. Germline loops: CDR1 SGHTA, CDR2 FQGNSA. The CDR3 reads CASSLKGADNQPQHF. The DNA of the CDR3 is TGTGCCAGCAGCTTGAAGGGGGCGGACAATCAGCCCCAGCATTTT.